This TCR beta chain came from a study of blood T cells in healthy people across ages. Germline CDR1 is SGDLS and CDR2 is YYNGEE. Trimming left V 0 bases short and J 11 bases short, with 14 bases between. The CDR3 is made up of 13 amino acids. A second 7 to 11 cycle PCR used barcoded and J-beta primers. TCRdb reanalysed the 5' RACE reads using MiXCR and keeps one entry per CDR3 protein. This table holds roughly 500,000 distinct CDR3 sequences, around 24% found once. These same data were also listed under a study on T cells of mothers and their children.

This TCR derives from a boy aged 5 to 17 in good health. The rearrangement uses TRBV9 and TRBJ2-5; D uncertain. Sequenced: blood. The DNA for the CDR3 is TGTGCCAGCAGCGTAGGGGGTGAGGAAGGGCAGTACTTC. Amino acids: CASSVGGEEGQYF. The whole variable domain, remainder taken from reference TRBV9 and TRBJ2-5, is DSGVTQTPKHLITATGQRVTLRCSPRSGDLSVYWYQQSLDQGLQFLIQYYNGEERAKGNILERFSAQQFPDLHSELNLSSLELGDSALYFCASSVGGEEGQYFGPGTRLLVL.